These T cell receptor beta chains were read from a single sample in a study of blood T cell repertoires in COVID-19. Method: immunoSEQ multiplex PCR; TCRdb's copy keeps in-frame clones and lacks some. The sample consists of tens of thousands of clones, approximately 80% of them appearing once. The sample was peripheral blood. All receptors come from a woman aged 80 or older with acute or convalescent COVID-19. Both conserved end residues are part of each CDR3. The D gene is left open where the match is weak. Not all rows give a size; the values are once, few, many and, for expanded clones, a class.

D	size	V	J	DNA	CDR3
TRBD2	medium-sized	TRBV27	TRBJ2-1	TGTGCCAGCCGGGAGGGCCCCGCCTACAATGAGCAGTTCTTC	CASREGPAYNEQFF
NA	few	TRBV9	TRBJ2-5	TGTGCCAGCAGTGAGGGGGTGGGGGGGGGCGCCCAGTACTTC	CASSEGVGGGAQYF
NA	NA	TRBV7-8	TRBJ1-2	TGTGCCAGCAGCTTAATTCCAGGGGACTATGGCTACACCTTC	CASSLIPGDYGYTF
NA	NA	TRBV11-2	TRBJ2-3	TGTGCCAGCAGCTTAGGGTTTAGCCTGACCCCAGATACGCAGTATTTT	CASSLGFSLTPDTQYF
TRBD2	few	TRBV24-1	TRBJ2-5	TGTGCCACCAGTGATCCGCTAGCGGGGGGAGAGACCCAGTACTTC	CATSDPLAGGETQYF
TRBD2	NA	TRBV3-1/TRBV3-2	TRBJ2-4	TGTGCCAGCAGCCGTACTAGCGGAAACATTCAGTACTTC	CASSRTSGNIQYF
TRBD1	NA	TRBV18	TRBJ1-2	TGTGCCAGCTCAGCATCACAGGGGCAGGACTATGGCTACACCTTC	CASSASQGQDYGYTF
TRBD1	NA	TRBV30	TRBJ1-2	TGTGCCTGGAGTATCCCCGGGACAGGGGGCAATGGCTACACCTTC	CAWSIPGTGGNGYTF
TRBD2	NA	TRBV5-1	TRBJ2-2	TGCGCCAGCAGCTTCCGGGCGGGAGGAAACACCGGGGAGCTGTTTTTT	CASSFRAGGNTGELFF
NA	NA	TRBV6-2/TRBV6-3	TRBJ2-1	TGTGCCAGCAGCCTTGCCGGAGCCCGGGGGAATGAGCAGTTCTTC	CASSLAGARGNEQFF
NA	NA	TRBV21-1	TRBJ2-7	TGTGCCAGCAGCAAAGAAAACGGACACTGCGGCACCTACGAGCAGTACTTC	CASSKENGHCGTYEQYF
TRBD1	NA	TRBV28	TRBJ1-4	TGTGCCAGCAGGACAGGGGGCGGCGCAACTAATGAAAAACTGTTTTTT	CASRTGGGATNEKLFF
NA	once	TRBV12-5	TRBJ2-1	TGTGCTAGTGGTTTGGTACCAACGGTGAATGAGCAGTTCTTC	CASGLVPTVNEQFF
NA	NA	TRBV19	TRBJ1-1	NA	CASSIVFWQVNTEAFF
NA	NA	TRBV2	TRBJ1-2	TGTGCCAGCAGACTACAGGGTCAGCATGGCTACACCTTC	CASRLQGQHGYTF
TRBD1	NA	TRBV6-5	TRBJ1-4	TGTGCCAGCAGGGTCGGAGGGCAGGGGGTCGGAAAACTGTTTTTT	CASRVGGQGVGKLFF
TRBD2	NA	TRBV7-9	TRBJ2-1	TGTGCCAGCAACGACCCGGGACTAGCGGGTAATGAGCAGTTCTTC	CASNDPGLAGNEQFF
TRBD2	NA	TRBV7-3	TRBJ2-6	TGTGCCAGCAGCTTGGGACTAGCGGGAGCGGCTGGGGCCAACGTCCTGACTTTC	CASSLGLAGAAGANVLTF
TRBD1	NA	TRBV9	TRBJ1-6	TGTGCCAGCAGCACAGAGACAGGGGATAATTCACCCCTCCACTTT	CASSTETGDNSPLHF
NA	NA	TRBV29-1	TRBJ2-3	TGCAGCGTTTCTACCCCCGGGGATACGCAGTATTTT	CSVSTPGDTQYF
NA	NA	TRBV18	TRBJ1-2	TGTGCCAGCTCACCCCTAAGGGAGGGGCACTATGGCTACACCTTC	CASSPLREGHYGYTF
NA	NA	TRBV6-6	TRBJ1-5	TGTGCCAGTTCCTTGGACTCCAATCAGCCCCAGCATTTT	CASSLDSNQPQHF
NA	NA	TRBV7-2	TRBJ1-2	TGTGCCAGCAGCTTAGCGTTTGGACAGAGCTATGGCTACACCTTC	CASSLAFGQSYGYTF